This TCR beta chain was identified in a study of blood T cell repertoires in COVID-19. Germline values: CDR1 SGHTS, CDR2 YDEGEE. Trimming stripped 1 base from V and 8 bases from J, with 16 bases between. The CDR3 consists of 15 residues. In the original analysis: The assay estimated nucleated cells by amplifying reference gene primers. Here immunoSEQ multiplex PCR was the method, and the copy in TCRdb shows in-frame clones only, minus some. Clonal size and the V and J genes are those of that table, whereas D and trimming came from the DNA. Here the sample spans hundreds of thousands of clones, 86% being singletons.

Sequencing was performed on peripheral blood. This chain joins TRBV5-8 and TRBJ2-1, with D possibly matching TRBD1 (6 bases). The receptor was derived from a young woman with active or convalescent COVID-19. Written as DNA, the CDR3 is TGTGCCAGCAGCTTGCTGGGCGCTAAGGGGGATGAGCAGTTCTTC. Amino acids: CASSLLGAKGDEQFF.